These T cell receptor beta chains were read from a single sample in a study of blood T cell repertoires in COVID-19. Profiling relied on immunoSEQ multiplex PCR, and the TCRdb table lists in-frame clones only, not all of them. Of about 360,000 clones listed, around 90% are singletons. Material for sequencing was peripheral blood. Receptors were obtained from a human donor in a cohort sampled during active COVID-19. Both conserved end residues are part of each CDR3. The D gene is left open where the match is weak. Where a row states a size, it is once, few, many or the class of an expanded clone; other rows omit it.

D gene,J gene,clone size,V gene,CDR3 DNA,CDR3 protein
.,TRBJ2-3,.,TRBV4-1,TGCGCCAGCAGCCAAGTAGAGGGCACAGATACGCAGTATTTT,CASSQVEGTDTQYF
.,TRBJ2-7,.,TRBV10-3,TGTGCCATTCGTAGCCACCCCACGTACGAGCAGTACTTC,CAIRSHPTYEQYF
.,TRBJ2-5,.,TRBV7-2,TGTGCCAGCAGCTTAGTCGGACATTCTCAAGAGACCCAGTACTTC,CASSLVGHSQETQYF
.,TRBJ1-1,.,TRBV13,TGTGCCAGCAGCTTAGCCAGGGCAGGCACTGAAGCTTTCTTT,CASSLARAGTEAFF
.,TRBJ1-4,.,TRBV29-1,TGCAGCGTTGTCGTACAGGTTAATGAAAAACTGTTTTTT,CSVVVQVNEKLFF
TRBD1,TRBJ2-5,.,TRBV10-3,TGTGCCATCAGTGAGTACAGGGGGGAGACCCAGTACTTC,CAISEYRGETQYF
TRBD1,TRBJ2-1,.,TRBV28,TGTGCCAGCAGATCGCACGGACAGGGGAGAAATGAGCAGTTCTTC,CASRSHGQGRNEQFF
.,TRBJ2-5,.,TRBV10-3,TGTGCCATCAGTGAGTCGGCAGGGGCCACAGAGACCCAGTACTTC,CAISESAGATETQYF
.,TRBJ1-2,.,TRBV30,TGTGCCTGGAGCCCGACAGGTGGCTACACCTTC,CAWSPTGGYTF
.,TRBJ2-2,.,TRBV5-1,TGCGCCAGCAGCTTGGAGGGCGGGGGCGCAGGATGGACCGGGGAGCTGTTTTTT,CASSLEGGGAGWTGELFF
TRBD2,TRBJ2-3,.,TRBV27,TGTGCCAGCAGCAGAGGGACTAGCGGGGCCCTTACGCAGTATTTT,CASSRGTSGALTQYF
.,TRBJ2-2,few,TRBV6-5,TGTGCCAGCACGGTCCTGACAGGCACCGGGGAGCTGTTTTTT,CASTVLTGTGELFF
TRBD2,TRBJ2-7,.,TRBV5-1,TGCGCCAGCAGCTTGGCCGAGAGCGGGGGACAAGACGAGCAGTACTTC,CASSLAESGGQDEQYF
TRBD1,TRBJ2-5,.,TRBV5-4,TGTGCCAGCAGCCGTGACAGGGGACAAGAGACCCAGTACTTC,CASSRDRGQETQYF
.,TRBJ2-1,.,TRBV7-2,TGTGCCAGCAGCGGGGCGCGGGGCAATGAGCAGTTCTTC,CASSGARGNEQFF
.,TRBJ2-7,once,TRBV5-1,TGCGCCAGCAGCCAGGGTTACGGGGGTCTCTACGAGCAGTACTTC,CASSQGYGGLYEQYF
.,TRBJ2-1,.,TRBV6-6,TGTGCCAGCACTAGCAACCCAGAAGTCAATGAGCAGTTCTTC,CASTSNPEVNEQFF
TRBD1,TRBJ2-7,.,TRBV30,TGTGCCTGGAGGTACCTGGACAGGCACTACGAGCAGTACTTC,CAWRYLDRHYEQYF
.,TRBJ1-1,.,TRBV28,TGTGCCAGCAGAACAGGAGGGGCGGAAGCTTTCTTT,CASRTGGAEAFF
.,TRBJ1-2,.,TRBV28,TGTGCCAGCGGGGAGCGCTATGGCTACACCTTC,CASGERYGYTF
.,TRBJ1-1,.,TRBV2,TGTGCCAGCAGTCAAGAGCCGATGGGGGCTGGGACTGAAGCTTTCTTT,CASSQEPMGAGTEAFF
.,TRBJ1-2,.,TRBV23-1,TGCGCCATCCGCGTGTCCTGTCTTTTCAACTTC,CAIRVSCLFNF
.,TRBJ1-1,few,TRBV9,TGTGCCAGCAGCGCCGGGATCTCGACTGAAGCTTTCTTT,CASSAGISTEAFF
.,TRBJ1-5,.,TRBV6-5,TGTGCCAGCAGTAGACAGGCTGATAGCAATCAGCCCCAGCATTTT,CASSRQADSNQPQHF
TRBD2,TRBJ2-1,once,TRBV28,TGTGCCAGCAGTTTAGGGACTAGCGGCTACAATGAGCAGTTCTTC,CASSLGTSGYNEQFF
TRBD2,TRBJ2-1,.,TRBV7-8,TGTGCCAGCAGCCCAGGGAGGGGTAGAAGTTACAATGAGCAGTTCTTC,CASSPGRGRSYNEQFF
TRBD2,TRBJ2-1,.,TRBV9,TGTGCCAGCAGCGGGGGCGGGGGGTTACCCGCCACTGAGCAGTTCTTC,CASSGGGGLPATEQFF
TRBD2,TRBJ2-5,once,TRBV5-6,TGTGCCAGCAGCCTAAGTAGCGGGAGTGCAGAGACCCAGTACTTC,CASSLSSGSAETQYF
TRBD2,TRBJ2-7,few,TRBV27,TGTGCCAGCAGTTCGAACCGGCTAGCGGGAGGGCCGGACGAGCAGTACTTC,CASSSNRLAGGPDEQYF
.,TRBJ2-7,.,TRBV5-1,TGCGCCAGCAGCTTAGACAGTCCATCCTACGAGCAGTACTTC,CASSLDSPSYEQYF
.,TRBJ2-3,.,TRBV7-3,TGTGCCAGCAGCTTAATGGGGCGGGGAGCCACAGATACGCAGTATTTT,CASSLMGRGATDTQYF
.,TRBJ2-3,.,TRBV6-5,TGTGCCAGCAGTTACGAGGGACTGCACACAGATACGCAGTATTTT,CASSYEGLHTDTQYF
.,TRBJ2-5,.,TRBV5-1,TGCGCCAGCAGCTTACTAGAGACCCAGTACTTC,CASSLLETQYF
.,TRBJ1-1,.,TRBV30,TGTGCCTGGCGTAGGGGGACGGGGACTGAAGCTTTCTTT,CAWRRGTGTEAFF
TRBD1,TRBJ2-5,once,TRBV9,TGTGCCAGCAGCCCTTCCGGACAGGGTTTGCGAGAGACCCAGTACTTC,CASSPSGQGLRETQYF
.,TRBJ2-3,few,TRBV5-1,TGCGCCAGCAGCCCCGGAGACGGAAGCACAGATACGCAGTATTTT,CASSPGDGSTDTQYF
.,TRBJ2-7,.,TRBV5-1,TGCGCCAGCAGCTTGGTGCGCACAGGGCATGGGGAGCAGTACTTC,CASSLVRTGHGEQYF
.,TRBJ1-3,.,TRBV9,TGTGCCAGCAGCGTAGAGATGGCAAGCTCTGGAAACACCATATATTTT,CASSVEMASSGNTIYF
.,TRBJ1-2,.,TRBV6-5,TGTGCCAGCCGCCTGACAGGCGGCTATGGCTACACCTTC,CASRLTGGYGYTF
TRBD1,TRBJ2-1,.,TRBV6-6,TGTGCCAGCAGCCGAGGGGGCCCTGGGACAGGAGGAAACAATGAGCAGTTCTTC,CASSRGGPGTGGNNEQFF
.,TRBJ1-1,once,TRBV7-8,TGTGCCAGCAGCTTACAACAGGAGAACACTGAAGCTTTCTTT,CASSLQQENTEAFF
TRBD2,TRBJ2-1,.,TRBV5-1,TGCGCCAGCAGCTTGGCGCCTGGACTAGCGGGACACAATGAGCAGTTCTTC,CASSLAPGLAGHNEQFF
TRBD2,TRBJ2-1,once,TRBV7-9,TGTGCCAGCAGCTTAGGGACTAGCGTTTACAATGAGCAGTTCTTC,CASSLGTSVYNEQFF
.,TRBJ1-5,.,TRBV28,TGTGCCAGCAGCACGGGACACTTCTCCAATCAGCCCCAGCATTTT,CASSTGHFSNQPQHF
.,TRBJ1-2,.,TRBV19,TGTGCCAGTAGTATCACAGTTAACTATGGCTACACCTTC,CASSITVNYGYTF
TRBD1,TRBJ2-7,.,TRBV5-4,TGTGCCAGCAGCTTTAGGGACAGTGCCTACGAGCAGTACTTC,CASSFRDSAYEQYF